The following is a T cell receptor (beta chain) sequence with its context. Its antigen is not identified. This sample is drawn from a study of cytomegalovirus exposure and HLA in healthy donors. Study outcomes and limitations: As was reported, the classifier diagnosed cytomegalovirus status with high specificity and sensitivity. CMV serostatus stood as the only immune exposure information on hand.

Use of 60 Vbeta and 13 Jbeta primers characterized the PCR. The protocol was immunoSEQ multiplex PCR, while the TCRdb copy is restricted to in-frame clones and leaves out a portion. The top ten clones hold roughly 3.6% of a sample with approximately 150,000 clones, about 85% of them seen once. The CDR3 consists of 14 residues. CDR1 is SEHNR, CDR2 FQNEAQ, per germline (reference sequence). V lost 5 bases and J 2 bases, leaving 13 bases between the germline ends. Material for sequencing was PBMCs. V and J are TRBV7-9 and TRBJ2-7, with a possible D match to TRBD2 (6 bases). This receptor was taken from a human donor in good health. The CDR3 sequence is CASSRGALTYEQYF. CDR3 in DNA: TGTGCCAGCAGCCGCGGGGCTTTGACCTACGAGCAGTACTTC.